The rows below give T cell receptor beta chains drawn from one sample of a study of blood T cell repertoires in COVID-19. Method: immunoSEQ multiplex PCR; TCRdb's copy keeps in-frame clones and lacks some. The table has some 170,000 clones, around 80% seen once. Input material: PBMCs or T cells enriched from blood (not recorded which). The receptors here all came from a man aged 35 to 55 who had recovered from COVID-19. CDR3s include the opening cysteine and the closing phenylalanine or tryptophan. Each record gives: J gene, CDR3 length, V gene, CDR3 protein.

TRBJ1-2,12,TRBV29-1,CSVDRQGYGYTF
TRBJ2-3,16,TRBV21-1,CASLSFTGGSTDTQYF
TRBJ2-5,15,TRBV5-1,CASKISGGDQETQYF
TRBJ2-2,14,TRBV15,CATSSERDFGELFF
TRBJ1-6,14,TRBV6-5,CASSTDRGGSPLHF
TRBJ2-3,15,TRBV5-1,CASSQTTTSTDTQYF
TRBJ1-2,13,TRBV5-8,CASSLVRGGGYTF
TRBJ1-2,11,TRBV6-5,CASRQPRGYTF
TRBJ2-5,17,TRBV4-2,CASSQAHGTVFQETQYF
TRBJ1-6,16,TRBV18,CASSPSVDRGHSPLHF
TRBJ1-1,13,TRBV12-3/TRBV12-4,CASRAAKTVEAFF
TRBJ1-2,15,TRBV4-1,CASSQMPDSRYGYTF
TRBJ2-1,14,TRBV7-3,CASTRGGLYNEQFF
TRBJ2-3,17,TRBV9,CASSVAQRGVLTDTQYF
TRBJ2-1,15,TRBV9,CASTIAGGTFNEQFF
TRBJ2-5,15,TRBV5-1,CASSLGAGDRETQYF
TRBJ2-7,15,TRBV6-5,CASSYSGTGPYEQYF
TRBJ2-1,15,TRBV30,CAWSEGQGAHNEQFF
TRBJ2-3,16,TRBV13,CASSLSTGFGTDTQYF
TRBJ1-2,14,TRBV30,CAWRRNSRVPGYTF
TRBJ1-1,14,TRBV6-8,CASRVPTGLTEAFF
TRBJ2-1,13,TRBV2,CASGSGGDNEQFF
TRBJ2-5,14,TRBV30,CAWSVIQGGETQYF
TRBJ2-2,14,TRBV6-5,CASTQEGATGELFF
TRBJ1-5,17,TRBV19,CASSIIRGDLNNQPQHF
TRBJ2-3,16,TRBV6-5,CASSYSPSGVTDTQYF
TRBJ1-2,14,TRBV30,CAWSDTGNLYGYTF
TRBJ1-1,15,TRBV5-4,CASSPGNRGRTEAFF
TRBJ1-5,15,TRBV2,CASREQGSGNQPQHF
TRBJ1-5,16,TRBV7-8,CASSSPSGTDNQPQHF
TRBJ1-1,16,TRBV7-6,CASSLEQGVKNTEAFF
TRBJ2-6,16,TRBV2,CASSWGVLSGANVLTF
TRBJ1-1,15,TRBV9,CASSVVVTPNTEAFF
TRBJ2-1,17,TRBV10-3,CAISGPLSVSSYNEQFF
TRBJ2-7,13,TRBV2,CASSVQPAYEQYF
TRBJ2-5,16,TRBV9,CASSVAVAGGGETQYF
TRBJ2-1,15,TRBV19,CASSNLAGGYSEQFF
TRBJ2-7,16,TRBV5-4,CASSQPLGQGPLEQYF
TRBJ2-3,16,TRBV9,CASSGSGGDSTDTQYF
TRBJ1-6,13,TRBV30,CAWDPGYNSPLHF
TRBJ1-2,13,TRBV30,CAWSDGLAYGYTF
TRBJ2-1,15,TRBV9,CASSVGASSYNEQFF
TRBJ1-2,14,TRBV9,CASSGKDRGYGYTF
TRBJ2-3,15,TRBV27,CASSFEDTNTDTQYF
TRBJ2-3,15,TRBV7-2,CASSLYAGEVGTQYF
TRBJ1-2,13,TRBV30,CAWSVGNGDGYTF
TRBJ1-2,13,TRBV30,CAWSEGQGYGYTF
TRBJ2-7,17,TRBV2,CASSEEGPGQGGNEQYF
TRBJ1-6,14,TRBV18,CASSPGQGNSPLHF